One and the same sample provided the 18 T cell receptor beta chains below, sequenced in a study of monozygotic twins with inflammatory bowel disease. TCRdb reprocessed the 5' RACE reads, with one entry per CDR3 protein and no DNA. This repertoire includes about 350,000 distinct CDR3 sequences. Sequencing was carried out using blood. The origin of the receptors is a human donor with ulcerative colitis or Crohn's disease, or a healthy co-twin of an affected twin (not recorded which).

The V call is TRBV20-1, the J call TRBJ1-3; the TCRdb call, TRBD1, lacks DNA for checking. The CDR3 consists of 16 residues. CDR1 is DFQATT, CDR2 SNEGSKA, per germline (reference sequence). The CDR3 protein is CSASPPGSISGNTIYF.

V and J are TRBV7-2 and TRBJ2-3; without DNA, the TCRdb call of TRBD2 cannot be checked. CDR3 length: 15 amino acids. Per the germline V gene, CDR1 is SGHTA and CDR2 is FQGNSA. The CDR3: CASSASGGEEDTQYF.

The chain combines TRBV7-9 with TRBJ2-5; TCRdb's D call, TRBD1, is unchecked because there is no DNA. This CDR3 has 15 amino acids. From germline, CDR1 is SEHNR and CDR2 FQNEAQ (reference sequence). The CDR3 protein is CASSDGTGGRETQYF.

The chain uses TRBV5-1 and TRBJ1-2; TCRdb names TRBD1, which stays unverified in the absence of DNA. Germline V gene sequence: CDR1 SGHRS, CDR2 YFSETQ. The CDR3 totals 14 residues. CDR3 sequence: CASSLGTGMYGYTF.

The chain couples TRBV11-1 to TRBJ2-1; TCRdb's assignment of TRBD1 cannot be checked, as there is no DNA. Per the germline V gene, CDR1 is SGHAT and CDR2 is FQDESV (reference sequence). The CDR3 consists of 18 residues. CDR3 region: CASSLGVGRGPTYNEQFF.

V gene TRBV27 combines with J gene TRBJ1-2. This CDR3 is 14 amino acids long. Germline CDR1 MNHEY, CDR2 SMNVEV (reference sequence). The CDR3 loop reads CASSPFMRIGGYTF.

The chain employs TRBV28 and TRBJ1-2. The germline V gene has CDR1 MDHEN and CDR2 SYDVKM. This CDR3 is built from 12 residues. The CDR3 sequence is CASSSPLTGYTF.

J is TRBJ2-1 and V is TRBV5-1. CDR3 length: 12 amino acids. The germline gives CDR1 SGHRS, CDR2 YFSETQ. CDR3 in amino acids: CASSWNGGEQFF.

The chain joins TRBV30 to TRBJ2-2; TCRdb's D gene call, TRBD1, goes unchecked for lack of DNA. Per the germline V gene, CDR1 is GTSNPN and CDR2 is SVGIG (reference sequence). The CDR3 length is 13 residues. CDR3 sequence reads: CAWGRGNTGELFF.

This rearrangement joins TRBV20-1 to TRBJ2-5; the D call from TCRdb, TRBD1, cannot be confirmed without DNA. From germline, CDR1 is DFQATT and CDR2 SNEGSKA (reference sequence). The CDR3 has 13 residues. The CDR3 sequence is CSARDRGVETQYF.

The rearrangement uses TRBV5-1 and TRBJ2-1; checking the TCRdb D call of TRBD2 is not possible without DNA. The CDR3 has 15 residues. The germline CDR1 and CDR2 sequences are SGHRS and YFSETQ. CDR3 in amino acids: CASSLTGGGFNEQFF.

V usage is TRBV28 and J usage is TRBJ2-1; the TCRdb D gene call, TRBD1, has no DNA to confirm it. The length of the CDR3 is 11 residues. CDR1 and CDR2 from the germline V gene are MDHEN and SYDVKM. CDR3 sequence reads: CASSRTGPQFF. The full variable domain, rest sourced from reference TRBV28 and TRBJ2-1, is DVKVTQSSRYLVKRTGEKVFLECVQDMDHENMFWYRQDPGLGLRLIYFSYDVKMKEKGDIPEGYSVSREKKERFSLILESASTNQTSMYLCASSRTGPQFFGPGTRLTVL.

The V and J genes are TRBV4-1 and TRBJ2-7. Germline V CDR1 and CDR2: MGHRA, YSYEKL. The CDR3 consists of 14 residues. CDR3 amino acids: CASSQRQDSYEQYF.

The CDR3 protein is CSGGQGRRAEAFF. The V call is TRBV29-1, the J call TRBJ1-1; without DNA, the TCRdb call of TRBD1 cannot be checked. Germline CDR1 reads SQVTM; CDR2 reads ANQGSEA. The CDR3 runs 13 residues.

CDR3 sequence: CASSQETGYPKETQYF. The gene calls are TRBV5-1 and TRBJ2-5; as DNA is missing, the TRBD1 call by TCRdb cannot be tested. Per germline, CDR1 SGHRS and CDR2 YFSETQ. This CDR3 contains 16 residues.

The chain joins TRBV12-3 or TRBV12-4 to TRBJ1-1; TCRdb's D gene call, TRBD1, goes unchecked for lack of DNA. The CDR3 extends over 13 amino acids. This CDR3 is CASSFVPPTEAFF.

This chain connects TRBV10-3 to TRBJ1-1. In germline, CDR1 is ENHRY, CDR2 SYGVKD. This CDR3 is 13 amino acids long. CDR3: CAISGALNTEAFF.

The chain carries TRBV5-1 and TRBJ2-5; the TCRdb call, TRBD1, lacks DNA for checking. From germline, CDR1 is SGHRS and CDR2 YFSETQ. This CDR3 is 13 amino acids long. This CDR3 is CASTRGYGETQYF.